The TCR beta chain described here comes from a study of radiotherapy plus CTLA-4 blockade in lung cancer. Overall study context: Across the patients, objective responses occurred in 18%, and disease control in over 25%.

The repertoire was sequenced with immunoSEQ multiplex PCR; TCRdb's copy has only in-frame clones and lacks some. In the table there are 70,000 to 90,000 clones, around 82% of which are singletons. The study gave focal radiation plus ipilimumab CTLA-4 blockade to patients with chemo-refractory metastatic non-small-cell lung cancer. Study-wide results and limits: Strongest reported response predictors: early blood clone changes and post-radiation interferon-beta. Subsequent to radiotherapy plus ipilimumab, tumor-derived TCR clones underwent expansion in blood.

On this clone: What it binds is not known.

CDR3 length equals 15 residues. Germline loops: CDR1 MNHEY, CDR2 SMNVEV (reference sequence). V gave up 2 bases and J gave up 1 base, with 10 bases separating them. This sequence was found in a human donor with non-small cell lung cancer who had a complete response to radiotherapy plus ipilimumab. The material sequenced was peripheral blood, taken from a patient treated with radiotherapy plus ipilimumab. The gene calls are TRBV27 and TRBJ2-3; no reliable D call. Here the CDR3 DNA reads TGTGCCAGCAGTTTAAGACGGACGGGCACAGATACGCAGTATTTT. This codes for CASSLRRTGTDTQYF.